This T cell receptor beta chain was retrieved from a study of shared clonotypes between healthy human individuals. Study information: Three CD4 naive, three CD4 memory, two CD8 naive and one CD8 memory plate were used per donor.

Study-level points and caveats: Naive subsets, compared against memory subsets, generally had larger estimated richness values.

This CDR3 is 15 amino acids long. CDR1 is SGHVS and CDR2 is FQNEAQ in the germline V gene. V gave up 1 base and J gave up 6 bases; unmatched junction bases: 6. Using immunoSEQ multiplex PCR, the repertoire was profiled, and TCRdb retains in-frame clones only, with some absent. The sample has a few million clones, 85% to 95% seen once. Details on this clone: Its antigen remains unidentified.

Recent vaccinations or acute infections were absent in the healthy HIV-negative adult donors. Every contributor of samples was a Caucasian grown-up residing in Nashville, Tennessee. The chain joins TRBV7-8 to TRBJ1-5; 7 bases map to TRBD1. This clonotype was obtained from a man aged 18 to 30 in good health. Some clones in this sample may be carry-over from other donors' samples. Sample: naive CD4+ T cells from PBMCs. Regarding subset: CD45RA+ positively selected. CDR3 bases: TGTGCCAGCAGCTTAGACAGGGGTGTAGGTCAGCCCCAGCATTTT. Protein: CASSLDRGVGQPQHF. Based on the CDR3 plus reference TRBV7-8 and TRBJ1-5, the full variable domain is GAGVSQSPRYKVAKRGQDVALRCDPISGHVSLFWYQQALGQGPEFLTYFQNEAQLDKSGLPSDRFFAERPEGSVSTLKIQRTQQEDSAVYLCASSLDRGVGQPQHFGDGTRLSIL.